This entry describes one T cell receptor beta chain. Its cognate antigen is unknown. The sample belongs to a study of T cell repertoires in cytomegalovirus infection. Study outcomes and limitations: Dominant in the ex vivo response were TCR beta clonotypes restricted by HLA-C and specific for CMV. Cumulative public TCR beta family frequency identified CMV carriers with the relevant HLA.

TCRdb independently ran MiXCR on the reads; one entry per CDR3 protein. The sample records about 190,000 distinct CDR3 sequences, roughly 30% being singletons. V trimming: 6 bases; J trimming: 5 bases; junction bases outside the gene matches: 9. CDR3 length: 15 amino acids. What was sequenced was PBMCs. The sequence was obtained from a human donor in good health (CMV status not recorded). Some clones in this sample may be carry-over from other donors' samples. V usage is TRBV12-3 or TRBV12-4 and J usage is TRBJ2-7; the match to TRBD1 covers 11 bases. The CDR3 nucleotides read TGTGCCAGCAGCTTGACCGGGACAGGGGGTAACGAGCAGTACTTC. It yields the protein CASSLTGTGGNEQYF.